This is a list of T cell receptor beta chains from one sample in a study of T cell repertoires in cytomegalovirus infection. Antigen specificity for these receptors is unknown. TCRdb passed the reads through MiXCR, listing each CDR3 protein once. The sample comprises approximately 120,000 distinct CDR3 sequences, less than 30% of which are singletons, and 80% to 85% rests with the top ten. This specimen was CD8+ T cells from cultured PBMCs, taken from culture after CMV antigen stimulation. The origin of the receptors is a human donor in good health (CMV status not recorded). Some clones in this sample may be carry-over from other donors' samples. CDR3s include the opening cysteine and the closing phenylalanine or tryptophan. Where a row states a size, it is once, few, many or the class of an expanded clone; other rows omit it.

CDR3 length	J gene	clone size	V gene	CDR3 protein
15	TRBJ2-3	once	TRBV13	CASSSPLAGVDTQYF
16	TRBJ2-3	few	TRBV9	CASSAQAGFSTDTQYF
13	TRBJ1-6	few	TRBV5-4	CASNLGGSTPLHF
17	TRBJ1-1	few	TRBV5-5	CASSFEGTLSRDTEAFF
14	TRBJ2-1	-	TRBV28	CASSLSGGYDEQFF
15	TRBJ2-3	-	TRBV27	CASSALLGGTDTQYF
15	TRBJ2-7	few	TRBV6-5	CASSYSGTTSYEQYF
12	TRBJ2-7	-	TRBV29-1	CSARTGNYEQYF
12	TRBJ2-7	-	TRBV6-8	CASSYVGDEQYF
14	TRBJ2-3	many	TRBV12-3/TRBV12-4	CASSSGTYTDTQYF
13	TRBJ1-1	many	TRBV5-6	CASSGGVYTEAFF
14	TRBJ2-5	few	TRBV6-2/TRBV6-3	CASSYVGGQETQYF
15	TRBJ2-1	-	TRBV20-1	CSATSYGTGSSEQFF
13	TRBJ1-2	-	TRBV12-5	CASGLGTGYGYTF
16	TRBJ2-3	-	TRBV19	CASSIAAGEMTDTQYF
14	TRBJ1-4	-	TRBV7-8	CASSLVGGSEKLFF
16	TRBJ1-6	-	TRBV6-9	CASSYSFRTDNSPLHF
14	TRBJ1-1	many	TRBV25-1	CASSYTGSVTEAFF
13	TRBJ2-7	-	TRBV2	CASLEQGAYEQYF
11	TRBJ1-1	few	TRBV20-1	CSVENGGVAFF
16	TRBJ2-1	few	TRBV28	CASSLERGGALNEQFF
15	TRBJ1-6	few	TRBV27	CASSPLPQGNSPLHF
14	TRBJ1-1	few	TRBV28	CASTNRPDRAEAFF
11	TRBJ2-1	-	TRBV29-1	CSVEDRDGGWF
14	TRBJ2-7	-	TRBV7-9	CASTLDSTDYEQYF
14	TRBJ1-5	once	TRBV12-3/TRBV12-4	CASSFAGLNQPQHF
14	TRBJ2-5	-	TRBV12-3/TRBV12-4	CASSFAGDGETQYF
14	TRBJ1-2	few	TRBV7-9	CASSLGLANYGYTF
15	TRBJ2-1	-	TRBV19	CASSASGAAYNEQFF
17	TRBJ2-2	-	TRBV6-5	CASSLYSGGRNTGELFF
12	TRBJ2-1	-	TRBV5-4	CASSLGPASYFF
16	TRBJ1-5	-	TRBV6-1	CASSDRDGTEDQPQHF
15	TRBJ1-5	-	TRBV19	CASSMGGLGNQPQHF
11	TRBJ2-7	-	TRBV11-2	CASSLDSEQYF
16	TRBJ2-2	many	TRBV20-1	CSAPYRGDPNTGELFF
15	TRBJ2-3	few	TRBV19	CASSSGTGDVDTQYF
18	TRBJ1-4	-	TRBV4-1	CASSQVSGGTPTNEKLFF